The entry below gives a single TCR beta chain sequence along with its context. The target antigen is unknown. This sample is drawn from a study of Ad26.COV2.S vaccination and SARS-CoV-2 variants. Study overall: Doses of Ad26.COV2.S were injected into muscle once or twice, 56 days apart. Study-wide points: Once vaccination had occurred, spike-specific CD8+ and CD4+ T cell responses reportedly showed substantial breadth. Vaccine and placebo groups showed comparable non-spike TCR breadth.

Only in-frame clones appear in the TCRdb table, and some are missing; sequencing was by immunoSEQ multiplex PCR. The repertoire has roughly 680,000 clones, around 90% of them found once; the top ten carry around 1.4%. As for treatment: some 20 received Ad26.COV2.S at low or high dose, single or two shots; 5 received placebo; per-sample allocation not given. Each sample was drawn 63 days after the first injection (of vaccine or placebo). This specimen was peripheral blood, taken in a trial of Ad26.COV2.S vaccine versus placebo. This TCR was sampled from a person aged 18-60 years who received the Ad26.COV2.S COVID-19 vaccine or a placebo.

The CDR3 region is CASSLANSPGELFF. The CDR3 bases are TGTGCCAGCAGTCTAGCCAACTCACCCGGGGAGCTGTTTTTT. V is TRBV27 and J is TRBJ2-2, with D maybe TRBD2 (5 bases). Trimming removed 5 bases at V and 6 bases at J, with 13 bases between. The germline gives CDR1 MNHEY, CDR2 SMNVEV (reference sequence). The CDR3 is made up of 14 amino acids.